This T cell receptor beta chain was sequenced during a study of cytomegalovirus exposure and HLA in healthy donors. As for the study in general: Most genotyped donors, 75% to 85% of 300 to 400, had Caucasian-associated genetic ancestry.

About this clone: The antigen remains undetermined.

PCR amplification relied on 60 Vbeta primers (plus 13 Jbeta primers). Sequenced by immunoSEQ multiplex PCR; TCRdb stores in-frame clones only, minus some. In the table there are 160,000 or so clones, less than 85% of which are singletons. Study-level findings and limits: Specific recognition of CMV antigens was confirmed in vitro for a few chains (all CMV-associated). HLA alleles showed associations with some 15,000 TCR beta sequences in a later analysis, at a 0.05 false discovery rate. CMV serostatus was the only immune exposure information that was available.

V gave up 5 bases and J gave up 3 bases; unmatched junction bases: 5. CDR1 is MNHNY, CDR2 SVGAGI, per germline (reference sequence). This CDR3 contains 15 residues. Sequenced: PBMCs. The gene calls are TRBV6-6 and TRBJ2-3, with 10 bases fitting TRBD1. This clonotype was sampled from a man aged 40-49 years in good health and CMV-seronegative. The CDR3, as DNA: TGTGCCAGCAGTATACGGGACAGGGGAACAGATACGCAGTATTTT. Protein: CASSIRDRGTDTQYF.